The 24 T cell receptor beta chains below come from one sample, sequenced in a study of blood T cells in healthy people across ages. Together with a sample-barcoded 5' primer, a J-beta primer mix was included in a second PCR lasting about 7 to 11 cycles. MiXCR, run by TCRdb on the 5' RACE reads, gives a single entry per CDR3 protein. The table shows roughly 1.5 million distinct CDR3 sequences, with approximately 43% occurring only once. Sequenced sample: blood. These receptors all come from a woman younger than 35 in good health.

The CDR3 DNA follows: TGCAGTGCTAGAGAGGGCAGGGGTTGGTACAATGAGCAGTTCTTC. Amino acids: CSAREGRGWYNEQFF. The V call is TRBV20-1, the J call TRBJ2-1, with D perhaps matching TRBD1 (6 bases). CDR1 DFQATT and CDR2 SNEGSKA come from the germline V gene (reference sequence). V was clipped by 0 bases and J by 4 bases, with 13 bases between them. The CDR3 runs to 15 residues.

A few counts support this clonotype. J is TRBJ2-5 and V is TRBV7-2; 8 bases align to TRBD1. V was clipped by 1 base and J by 5 bases; unmatched bases: 6. This CDR3 has 15 residues. Germline lookup yields CDR1 SGHTA and CDR2 FQGNSA. The CDR3 here is CASSLVGRGRETQYF. In nucleotides, the CDR3 is TGTGCCAGCAGCTTAGTTGGCAGGGGGCGGGAGACCCAGTACTTC.

This sequence joins TRBV7-2 and TRBJ1-5, with a possible D match to TRBD1 (6 bases). The length of the CDR3 is 14 residues. V was cut by 5 bases and J by 6 bases, with 14 bases left in between. Per the germline V gene, CDR1 is SGHTA and CDR2 is FQGNSA. Here the CDR3 DNA reads TGTGCCAGCAGCGGGGGGACATTTGGTCAGCCCCAGCATTTT. Encoded protein: CASSGGTFGQPQHF.

This clonotype turned up a few times. J is TRBJ1-1 and V is TRBV6-2 or TRBV6-3; unclear D gene. The CDR3 length is 16 residues. Germline CDR1 MNHEY, CDR2 SVGEGT. Trimming took 7 bases from V and 2 from J, leaving 20 bases between them. The CDR3 reads CASIPLGGAKNTEAFF. The CDR3 nucleotides are TGTGCCAGCATTCCCTTAGGAGGCGCCAAAAACACTGAAGCTTTCTTT.

This sequence joins TRBV29-1 and TRBJ2-3; TRBD2 aligns across 7 bases. This CDR3 comprises 16 residues. CDR1 and CDR2 from the germline V gene are SQVTM and ANQGSEA. The V gene end was trimmed by 6 bases and the J gene end by 2 bases; junction bases not matched to a gene: 14. CDR3 in DNA: TGCAGCGTGGCCCTCCGACTAGCAGCTATCACAGATACGCAGTATTTT. It translates to CSVALRLAAITDTQYF.

The chain uses TRBV10-3 and TRBJ1-5; D is unresolved. Germline V gives CDR1 ENHRY, CDR2 SYGVKD. V was cut by 0 bases and J by 6 bases, with 3 bases left in between. The CDR3 is made up of 12 amino acids. CDR3 in amino acids: CAISESAQPQHF. The CDR3 DNA follows: TGTGCCATCAGTGAGTCTGCTCAGCCCCAGCATTTT.

The chain joins TRBV25-1 to TRBJ1-2, with D possibly matching TRBD1 (6 bases). CDR3 size: 16 residues. Trimming took 5 bases from V and 7 from J, leaving 23 bases between them. Germline CDR1 reads MGHDK; CDR2 reads SYGVNS. The CDR3 DNA is TGTGCCAGCAGTTATGCCAATCCGGAGGGGGGGCTTGGCTACACCTTC. Protein sequence: CASSYANPEGGLGYTF.

The sample holds a few counts of this clonotype. The chain employs TRBV18 and TRBJ2-5; 7 positions match TRBD1. The CDR3 is 15 amino acids. J gave up 2 bases and V 2 bases, and 5 bases lay outside the gene matches. The V gene's germline CDR1 is KGHSH and CDR2 LQKENI. The CDR3 sequence: CASSPVTGWQETQYF. CDR3 sequence (DNA): TGTGCCAGCTCACCAGTGACAGGGTGGCAAGAGACCCAGTACTTC. The entire variable domain, with the rest obtained from reference TRBV18 and TRBJ2-5, is as follows: NAGVMQNPRHLVRRRGQEARLRCSPMKGHSHVYWYRQLPEEGLKFMVYLQKENIIDESGMPKERFSAEFPKEGPSILRIQQVVRGDSAAYFCASSPVTGWQETQYFGPGTRLLVL.

The chain couples TRBV7-9 to TRBJ2-1; 9 bases fit TRBD2. The better agreement between TRBJ2-7 and the DNA end casts doubt on the J call. CDR1 and CDR2 from the germline V gene are SEHNR and FQNEAQ (reference sequence). The CDR3 sequence is 15 residues long. The chain's CDR3 is CASGPSGIGNNEQYF. The CDR3 nucleotides are TGTGCCAGCGGTCCTAGCGGGATAGGAAACAATGAGCAGTACTTC.

This chain uses TRBV12-5 with TRBJ1-1; D is unclear. The ends were cut back, 5 bases at V and 8 bases at J, with 12 bases in the middle. Germline lookup yields CDR1 LGHNT and CDR2 FRNRAP. The length of the CDR3 is 12 residues. The CDR3: CASGQSRREAFF. The CDR3 region has the DNA TGTGCTAGTGGTCAAAGCCGGAGGGAAGCTTTCTTT.

About this clonotype: An end of the junction differs from the germline gene, which may be a read error. The V call is TRBV6-1, the J call TRBJ1-5, with D perhaps TRBD1 (6 bases). The CDR3 sequence is 11 residues long. In germline, CDR1 is MNHNS, CDR2 SASEGT. CDR3: CAGGQHQPPHF. The CDR3 DNA reads as TGTGCCGGAGGACAGCATCAGCCCCCGCATTTT.

This clonotype occurred a few times. The J gene is TRBJ1-5, the V gene TRBV12-3 or TRBV12-4; 7 bases line up with TRBD1. The CDR3 sequence is 15 residues long. The V segment lost 4 bases and the J segment 0 bases; nucleotides outside the gene matches: 3. The CDR3 is CASSYRGNSNQPQHF. The CDR3 DNA follows: TGTGCCAGCAGTTACAGGGGAAATAGCAATCAGCCCCAGCATTTT.

The chain links TRBV5-1 to TRBJ1-3, with 8 positions matching TRBD1. The germline gives CDR1 SGHRS, CDR2 YFSETQ. The CDR3 length is 16 residues. Trimming took 2 bases from V and 3 from J; bases not matched to a gene: 7. CDR3 sequence reads: CASSFAGGVIGNTIYF. Here the CDR3 DNA reads TGCGCCAGCAGCTTTGCAGGGGGCGTCATTGGAAACACCATATATTTT.

The rearrangement links TRBV6-6 to TRBJ2-5; the D gene is possibly TRBD1 (6 bases). The V end lost 5 bases, the J end lost 4 bases, and 17 bases lay between the germline ends. Germline CDR1 MNHNY, CDR2 SVGAGI (reference sequence). This CDR3 comprises 15 residues. The DNA of the CDR3 is TGTGCCAGCAGTAGAAGGGACACCTCCGGAGAGACCCAGTACTTC. Its translation is CASSRRDTSGETQYF.

In this sample, this clonotype turned up a few times. The V gene is TRBV6-6, the J gene TRBJ2-1; D possibly corresponds to TRBD2 (5 bases). The CDR3 is made up of 15 amino acids. V gave up 6 bases and J gave up 2 bases, with 14 bases separating them. Germline-derived CDR1 and CDR2 are MNHNY and SVGAGI (reference sequence). CDR3 residues: CASRPTSMAYNEQFF. The CDR3 DNA reads as TGTGCCAGCAGACCCACTAGTATGGCCTACAATGAGCAGTTCTTC.

The rearrangement uses TRBV13 and TRBJ2-3; D is ambiguous. V was pared by 8 bases and J by 4 bases, with 19 bases between. The CDR3 is 15 amino acids. Looked up from germline, CDR1 is PRHDT and CDR2 is FYEKMQ (reference sequence). The CDR3 nucleotides read TGTGCCAGCTCCCCCCGGCCTTTAGGCGCAGATACGCAGTATTTT. Translation gives CASSPRPLGADTQYF. Drawing the rest from reference TRBV13 and TRBJ2-3, the complete variable domain is AAGVIQSPRHLIKEKRETATLKCYPIPRHDTVYWYQQGPGQDPQFLISFYEKMQSDKGSIPDRFSAQQFSDYHSELNMSSLELGDSALYFCASSPRPLGADTQYFGPGTRLTVL.

The J gene is TRBJ2-1, the V gene TRBV4-3, with TRBD1 identical over 10 bases. The CDR3 is 14 amino acids. Germline trimming cut 4 bases from V and 10 bases from J; bases unmatched to any gene: 7. From germline, CDR1 is LGHNA and CDR2 YSLEER. CDR3 sequence reads: CASSPGTGVYEQFF. The CDR3 nucleotides are TGCGCCAGCAGCCCAGGGACAGGGGTGTACGAGCAGTTCTTC.

Concerning this clonotype: The junction shows a germline mismatch at one end, possibly a read error. The genes are TRBV5-1 and TRBJ2-1, with 7 positions matching TRBD1. The V gene's germline CDR1 is SGHRS and CDR2 YFSETQ. The CDR3 contains 16 residues. Here the CDR3 DNA reads TGCGCCAGCAGGGCCCTCCGGGACAGCTCCTACAATGAGCGGTTCTTC. Translating gives CASRALRDSSYNERFF.

This clonotype has just a few counts. V is TRBV12-3 or TRBV12-4 and J is TRBJ2-5; D is perhaps TRBD1 (6 bases). V was cut by 0 bases and J by 7 bases, with 21 bases left in between. The length of the CDR3 is 17 residues. The CDR3 reads CASSLALPGHHEGTQYF. The CDR3 DNA is TGTGCCAGCAGTTTAGCTCTCCCGGGACACCACGAAGGGACCCAGTACTTC.

The chain combines TRBV5-1 with TRBJ1-2, with 8 bases fitting TRBD1. Trimming took 4 bases from V and 8 from J; bases not matched to a gene: 10. Germline-derived CDR1 and CDR2 are SGHRS and YFSETQ. The CDR3 is 14 amino acids. The CDR3 coding sequence is TGCGCCAGCAGCCTAGGACAGGGAGGTACGGGCTACACCTTC. It is translated as CASSLGQGGTGYTF.

V is TRBV5-1 and J is TRBJ2-3; D assignment may be TRBD1 or TRBD2 (6 bases each). CDR1 and CDR2 (germline): SGHRS, YFSETQ. CDR3 size: 13 residues. V dropped 4 bases and J dropped 9 bases, with 15 bases sitting between them. CDR3 loop: CASSIRGRETQYF. The CDR3 nucleotides are TGCGCCAGCAGCATTCGGGGGCGCGAGACGCAGTATTTT.

This clonotype was seen many times. The chain couples TRBV29-1 to TRBJ1-2, with D hard to call. Germline loops: CDR1 SQVTM, CDR2 ANQGSEA. Trimming removed 6 bases from V and 8 bases from J, with 19 bases in between. This CDR3 is built from 13 residues. The CDR3 sequence: CSVERASADGYTF. As DNA, the CDR3 is TGCAGCGTCGAGAGGGCCAGTGCGGACGGCTACACCTTC.

This clonotype was detected only a few times. V and J are TRBV24-1 and TRBJ2-3; TRBD1 or TRBD2 may be the D gene (5 bases each). This CDR3 comprises 15 residues. Germline lookup yields CDR1 KGHDR and CDR2 SFDVKD. Trimming shortened V by 2 bases and J by 2 bases, and 10 bases separated the two germline ends. The CDR3 loop reads CATSDSGTPTDTQYF. The CDR3 nucleotides read TGTGCCACCAGTGATTCCGGGACCCCCACAGATACGCAGTATTTT.

This clonotype was detected only a few times. This chain uses TRBV10-3 with TRBJ2-1, with unresolved D. The CDR3 totals 14 residues. V lost 2 bases and J lost 0, with 5 bases in between. Germline CDR1 ENHRY, CDR2 SYGVKD. This CDR3 is CAISEGSSYNEQFF. CDR3 coding DNA: TGTGCCATCAGTGAGGGTAGCTCCTACAATGAGCAGTTCTTC.